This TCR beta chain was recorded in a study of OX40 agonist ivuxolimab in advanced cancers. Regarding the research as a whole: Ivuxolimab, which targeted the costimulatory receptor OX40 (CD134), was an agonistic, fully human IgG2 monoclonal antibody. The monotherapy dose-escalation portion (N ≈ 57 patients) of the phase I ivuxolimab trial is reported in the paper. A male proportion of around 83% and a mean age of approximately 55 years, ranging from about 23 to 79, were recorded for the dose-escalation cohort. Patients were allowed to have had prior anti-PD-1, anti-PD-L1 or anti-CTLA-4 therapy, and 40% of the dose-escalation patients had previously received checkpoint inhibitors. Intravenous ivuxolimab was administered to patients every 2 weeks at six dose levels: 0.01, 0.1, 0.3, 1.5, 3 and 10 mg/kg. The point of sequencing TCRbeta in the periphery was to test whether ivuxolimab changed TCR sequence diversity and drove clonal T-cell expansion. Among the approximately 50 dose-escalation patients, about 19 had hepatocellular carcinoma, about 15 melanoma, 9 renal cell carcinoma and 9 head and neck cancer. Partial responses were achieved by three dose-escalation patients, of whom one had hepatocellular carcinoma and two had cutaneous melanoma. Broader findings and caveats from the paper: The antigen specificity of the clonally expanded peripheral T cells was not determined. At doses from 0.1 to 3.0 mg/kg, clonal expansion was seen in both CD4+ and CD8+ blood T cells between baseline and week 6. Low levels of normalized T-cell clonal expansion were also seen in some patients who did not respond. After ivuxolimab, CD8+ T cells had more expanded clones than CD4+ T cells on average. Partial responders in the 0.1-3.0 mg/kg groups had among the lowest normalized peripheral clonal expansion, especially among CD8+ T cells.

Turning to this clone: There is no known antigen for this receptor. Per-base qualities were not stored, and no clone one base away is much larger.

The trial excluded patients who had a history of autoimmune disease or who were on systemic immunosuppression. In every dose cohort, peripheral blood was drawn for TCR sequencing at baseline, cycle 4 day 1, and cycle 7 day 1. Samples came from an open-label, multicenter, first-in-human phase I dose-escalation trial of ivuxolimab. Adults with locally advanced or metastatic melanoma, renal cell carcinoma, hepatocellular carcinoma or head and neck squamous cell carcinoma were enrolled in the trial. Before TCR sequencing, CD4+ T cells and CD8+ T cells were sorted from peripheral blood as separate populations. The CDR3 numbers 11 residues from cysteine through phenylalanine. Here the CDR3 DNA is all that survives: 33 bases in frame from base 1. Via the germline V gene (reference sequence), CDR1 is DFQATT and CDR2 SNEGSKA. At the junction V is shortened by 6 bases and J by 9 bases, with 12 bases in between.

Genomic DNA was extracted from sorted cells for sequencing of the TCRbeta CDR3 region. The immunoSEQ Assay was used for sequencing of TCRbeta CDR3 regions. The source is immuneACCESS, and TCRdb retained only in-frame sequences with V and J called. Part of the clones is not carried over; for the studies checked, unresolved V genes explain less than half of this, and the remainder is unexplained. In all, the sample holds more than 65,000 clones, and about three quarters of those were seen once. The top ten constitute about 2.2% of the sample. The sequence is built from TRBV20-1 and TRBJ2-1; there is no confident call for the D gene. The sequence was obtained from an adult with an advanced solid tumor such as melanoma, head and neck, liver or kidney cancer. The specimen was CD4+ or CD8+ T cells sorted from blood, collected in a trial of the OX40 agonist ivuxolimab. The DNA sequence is TGCAGTGCCGCTACCACGACTGAGCAGTTCTTC. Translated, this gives CSAATTTEQFF.